One sample yielded the 29 T cell receptor beta chains listed below, sequenced in a study of vaccination effects on CD4 cells after COVID-19. These receptors' antigens are unknown. Viral peptide pool expansion of antigen-specific CD4+ T cells preceded sequencing in the ViraFEST assay. When more than 9 days of culture had elapsed, CD4+ T cells were isolated. Vaccinated participants had no history of SARS-CoV-2 infection and tested negative for nucleocapsid antibodies. Here immunoSEQ multiplex PCR was the method, and the copy in TCRdb shows in-frame clones only, minus some. The table shows some 65,000 clones, with more than 70% occurring only once. Sequencing used CD4+ T cells from PBMCs cultured with HCoV-NL63 spike peptides, obtained before COVID-19 vaccination. The receptors come from a human donor who received a COVID-19 vaccine.

This chain's CDR3 is CASSVGTTNEKLFF. The CDR3 bases are TGTGCCAGCAGCGTCGGGACTACTAATGAAAAACTGTTTTTT. The rearrangement joins TRBV9 to TRBJ1-4, with a tentative D call TRBD1 (5 bases). V lost 2 bases and J lost 2, with 7 bases in between. CDR3 length equals 14 residues. CDR1 is SGDLS and CDR2 is YYNGEE in the germline V gene.

V is TRBV29-1 and J is TRBJ1-1; D not certain. CDR1 and CDR2 (germline): SQVTM, ANQGSEA. Trimming took 6 bases from V and 3 from J, leaving 11 bases between them. This CDR3 contains 12 residues. The CDR3 is CSVSDGDTEAFF. For the CDR3, the DNA is TGCAGCGTCTCCGACGGGGACACTGAAGCTTTCTTT. The full variable domain, completed using reference TRBV29-1 and TRBJ1-1, is SAVISQKPSRDICQRGTSLTIQCQVDSQVTMMFWYRQQPGQSLTLIATANQGSEATYESGFVIDKFPISRPNLTFSTLTVSNMSPEDSSIYLCSVSDGDTEAFFGQGTRLTVV.

This chain uses TRBV10-2 with TRBJ2-7; D might be TRBD1 or TRBD2, each matching 5 bases. The V gene lost 5 bases and the J gene lost 5 bases, with 10 bases spanning the gap. Germline-derived CDR1 and CDR2 are WSHSY and SAAADI. The CDR3 totals 12 residues. In nucleotides, the CDR3 is TGCGCCAGCAGTTTCGAGGGGAACGAGCAGTACGTC. This sequence encodes CASSFEGNEQYV.

This clone came up a few times. The chain combines TRBV3-1 (or the pseudogene TRBV3-2) with TRBJ1-5; 7 bases line up with TRBD1. The CDR3 runs 15 residues. In germline, CDR1 is LGHDT, CDR2 YNNKEL (reference sequence). The V and J ends lost 1 base and 6 bases, in that order; junction bases with no gene match: 6. This CDR3 is CASSQVPGGGQPQHF. The CDR3 DNA sequence: TGTGCCAGCAGCCAAGTTCCAGGGGGTGGTCAGCCCCAGCATTTT.

The gene calls are TRBV18 and TRBJ2-2; D may be TRBD1 (6 bases). This CDR3 has 14 residues. V shed 5 bases and J shed 7 bases, with 14 bases lying between them. The germline V gene encodes CDR1 KGHSH and CDR2 LQKENI. The CDR3 reads CASSDQGIGGELFF. In nucleotides, the CDR3 is TGTGCCAGCTCAGACCAGGGGATCGGCGGGGAGCTGTTTTTT.

The chain joins TRBV24-1 to TRBJ1-5, with TRBD1 matching over 9 bases. Germline CDR1 is KGHDR and CDR2 is SFDVKD. The CDR3 runs to 15 residues. Germline trimming cut 9 bases from V and 0 bases from J; bases unmatched to any gene: 5. The CDR3 DNA sequence: TGTGCCACCTCTATGGGACAGGGTAGCAATCAGCCCCAGCATTTT. This sequence encodes CATSMGQGSNQPQHF.

This clone was seen a few times. The chain joins TRBV5-1 to TRBJ1-5; 9 bases are shared with TRBD1. Germline V gene sequence: CDR1 SGHRS, CDR2 YFSETQ. CDR3 length: 16 amino acids. The V segment lost 3 bases and the J segment 2 bases; nucleotides outside the gene matches: 6. The CDR3 loop reads CASSWGTGSGNQPQHF. The CDR3 bases are TGCGCCAGCAGCTGGGGGACAGGGTCGGGCAATCAGCCCCAGCATTTT.

The rearrangement links TRBV28 to TRBJ1-1; the D gene is possibly TRBD1 (6 bases). This CDR3 has 15 residues. The V and J ends lost 5 bases and 2 bases respectively, with 15 bases between them. Germline-derived CDR1 and CDR2 are MDHEN and SYDVKM. The chain's CDR3 is CASSPSGHRNTEAFF. The CDR3 nucleotides read TGTGCCAGCAGTCCCTCGGGACATCGAAACACTGAAGCTTTCTTT.

The chain links TRBV11-1 to TRBJ2-1, with 10 bases fitting TRBD1. The germline V gene has CDR1 SGHAT and CDR2 FQDESV (reference sequence). The V and J ends lost 5 bases and 2 bases, in that order; junction bases with no gene match: 3. The CDR3 runs to 15 residues. The CDR3 protein is CASSNGQGAYNEQFF. The DNA for the CDR3 is TGTGCCAGCAGCAATGGACAGGGGGCCTACAATGAGCAGTTCTTC.

J is TRBJ1-1 and V is TRBV6-5, with D unresolved. The V and J ends lost 5 bases and 0 bases respectively, with 7 bases between them. The CDR3 contains 13 residues. Per the germline V gene, CDR1 is MNHEY and CDR2 is SVGAGI. CDR3 amino acids: CASSPQMNTEAFF. The CDR3 region has the DNA TGTGCCAGCAGTCCTCAGATGAACACTGAAGCTTTCTTT.

The gene calls are TRBV3-1 (or the pseudogene TRBV3-2) and TRBJ2-4; maybe TRBD1 (5 bases). Germline CDR1 LGHDT, CDR2 YNNKEL (reference sequence). This CDR3 spans 17 amino acids. Trimming removed 3 bases from V and 0 bases from J, with 15 bases in between. The CDR3 nucleotides are TGTGCCAGCAGCCACGTTGACAGATACCGAGCCAAAAACATTCAGTACTTC. It is translated as CASSHVDRYRAKNIQYF.

The chain joins TRBV18 to TRBJ1-5; maybe TRBD1 (5 bases). Germline CDR1 reads KGHSH; CDR2 reads LQKENI. V gave up 1 base and J gave up 4 bases, with 11 bases separating them. This CDR3 has 15 residues. CDR3 nucleotides: TGTGCCAGCTCACCACGCCAGGGTAAGAATCAGCCCCAGCATTTT. This translates into CASSPRQGKNQPQHF.

The genes are TRBV28 and TRBJ2-5; D is uncertain. CDR1 is MDHEN and CDR2 is SYDVKM in the germline V gene. V was pared by 7 bases and J by 4 bases, with 19 bases between. CDR3 length: 15 amino acids. The chain's CDR3 is CASTLGGAAIETQYF. The CDR3 bases are TGTGCCAGCACCCTAGGTGGCGCAGCGATAGAGACCCAGTACTTC.

The gene calls are TRBV5-1 and TRBJ2-1, with 9 bases lining up with TRBD1. CDR1 is SGHRS, CDR2 YFSETQ, per germline. This CDR3 is 15 amino acids long. The V and J ends lost 4 bases and 3 bases, in that order; junction bases with no gene match: 5. CDR3 nucleotide sequence: TGCGCCAGCAGCGGGACAGGGATAGTCTACAATGAGCAGTTCTTC. This gives the protein CASSGTGIVYNEQFF.

This chain uses TRBV3-1 (or the pseudogene TRBV3-2) with TRBJ2-1; 10 positions match TRBD2. Germline V CDR1 and CDR2: LGHDT, YNNKEL (reference sequence). The CDR3 has 17 residues. V lost 0 bases and J lost 9; bases outside the gene matches: 11. This CDR3 is CASSQDGWERGGGEQFF. DNA of the CDR3: TGTGCCAGCAGCCAAGATGGTTGGGAGCGGGGGGGCGGTGAGCAGTTCTTC.

V and J are TRBV6-5 and TRBJ1-3; no clear D gene. CDR1 MNHEY and CDR2 SVGAGI come from the germline V gene. V was clipped by 8 bases and J by 0 bases, with 8 bases between them. The CDR3 has 13 amino acids. DNA for the CDR3: TGTGCCAGCCTTGGGGTCTCTGGAAACACCATATATTTT. Translation: CASLGVSGNTIYF.

The chain has TRBV4-1 and TRBJ2-1, with 8 nucleotides matching TRBD1. The CDR3 contains 13 residues. The trim removed 10 bases at V and 4 bases at J, leaving 6 bases unmatched. Germline CDR1 and CDR2: MGHRA and YSYEKL. CDR3 loop: CATQGQAYNEQFF. DNA for the CDR3: TGCGCCACCCAGGGACAGGCATACAATGAGCAGTTCTTC.

This clone was counted once. This chain connects TRBV2 to TRBJ2-3; no reliable D call. The CDR3 contains 15 residues. The ends were cut back, 7 bases at V and 0 bases at J, with 14 bases in the middle. Germline lookup yields CDR1 SNHLY and CDR2 FYNNEI. Here the CDR3 reads CASTYSTRSTDTQYF. The CDR3 DNA follows: TGTGCCAGCACTTACTCGACGAGGAGCACAGATACGCAGTATTTT.

This clone occurred a few times. The rearrangement links TRBV6-5 to TRBJ1-5; D may be TRBD1 (6 bases). The CDR3 loop spans 13 amino acids. The V and J ends lost 10 bases and 0 bases respectively, with 10 bases between them. Germline loops: CDR1 MNHEY, CDR2 SVGAGI. DNA of the CDR3: TGTGCCACCAGGACAGTTAGCAATCAGCCCCAGCATTTT. Encoded protein: CATRTVSNQPQHF.

The chain employs TRBV7-2 and TRBJ1-5, with 9 bases aligning to TRBD1. The CDR3 extends over 18 amino acids. From germline, CDR1 is SGHTA and CDR2 FQGNSA. J gave up 2 bases and V 1 base, and 9 bases lay outside the gene matches. In DNA form, the CDR3 reads TGTGCCAGCAGCTTAGTCGGACAGGGGTCCTGGGGCAATCAGCCCCAGCATTTT. It encodes CASSLVGQGSWGNQPQHF. The whole variable domain, filled in from reference TRBV7-2 and TRBJ1-5, reads GAGVSQSPSNKVTEKGKDVELRCDPISGHTALYWYRQSLGQGLEFLIYFQGNSAPDKSGLPSDRFSAERTGGSVSTLTIQRTQQEDSAVYLCASSLVGQGSWGNQPQHFGDGTRLSIL.

The V call is TRBV5-4, the J call TRBJ2-5; D not resolved. The CDR3 spans 15 residues. V dropped 1 base and J dropped 1 base, with 11 bases sitting between them. Germline V gene sequence: CDR1 SGHNT, CDR2 YYREEE (reference sequence). The CDR3 reads CASSLNNGFQETQYF. For the CDR3, the DNA is TGTGCCAGCAGCTTGAACAACGGTTTCCAAGAGACCCAGTACTTC. The full variable domain, with the rest looked up from reference TRBV5-4 and TRBJ2-5, is ETGVTQSPTHLIKTRGQQVTLRCSSQSGHNTVSWYQQALGQGPQFIFQYYREEENGRGNFPPRFSGLQFPNYSSELNVNALELDDSALYLCASSLNNGFQETQYFGPGTRLLVL.

This chain joins TRBV7-9 and TRBJ2-3; possibly TRBD2 for D (6 bases). Looked up from germline, CDR1 is SEHNR and CDR2 is FQNEAQ (reference sequence). The V gene lost 5 bases and the J gene lost 0 bases, with 12 bases spanning the gap. There are 15 residues in the CDR3. The CDR3 region has the DNA TGTGCCAGCAGCCGCGGGACTCTTAGCACAGATACGCAGTATTTT. Translated, it gives CASSRGTLSTDTQYF.

This clone was found once. The chain employs TRBV7-2 and TRBJ1-6, with D possibly matching TRBD1 (5 bases). Germline CDR1 and CDR2: SGHTA and FQGNSA. Between the trimmed V and J ends, which lost 1 base and 10 bases, there was a span of 11 bases. The CDR3 is 14 amino acids. CDR3: CASSLGGRVSPLHF. The CDR3 DNA follows: TGTGCCAGCAGCTTAGGGGGGAGGGTGTCACCCCTCCACTTT. The whole variable domain, remainder taken from reference TRBV7-2 and TRBJ1-6, is GAGVSQSPSNKVTEKGKDVELRCDPISGHTALYWYRQSLGQGLEFLIYFQGNSAPDKSGLPSDRFSAERTGGSVSTLTIQRTQQEDSAVYLCASSLGGRVSPLHFGNGTRLTVT.

The CDR3 reads CAISVSGQGLNGYTF. The CDR3 DNA reads TGTGCCATCAGTGTATCCGGACAGGGTTTGAATGGCTACACCTTC. This chain connects TRBV10-3 to TRBJ1-2; 8 bases match TRBD1. Germline CDR1 ENHRY, CDR2 SYGVKD. Trimming cost V 4 bases and J 6 bases; bases outside gene matches: 10. This CDR3 is 15 amino acids long.

The J gene is TRBJ2-3, the V gene TRBV28, with D perhaps TRBD1 (6 bases). Trimming took off 9 bases at V and 2 bases at J, with 12 bases between the two ends. This CDR3 has 13 residues. Per germline, CDR1 MDHEN and CDR2 SYDVKM. The CDR3 DNA follows: TGTGCCAGGACAGGAGACTTCACAGATACGCAGTATTTT. It is translated as CARTGDFTDTQYF.

This clone came up a few times. The rearrangement links TRBV3-1 (or the pseudogene TRBV3-2) to TRBJ2-2, with D possibly matching TRBD2 (5 bases). The V gene's germline CDR1 is LGHDT and CDR2 YNNKEL (reference sequence). The CDR3 consists of 14 residues. Between the trimmed V and J ends, which lost 3 bases and 6 bases, there was a span of 11 bases. The CDR3 bases are TGTGCCAGCAGCCAGGCAGGACTGGCCGGGGAGCTGTTTTTT. This encodes CASSQAGLAGELFF.

The CDR3 reads CASSNRGRGAAQYTQYF. For the CDR3, the DNA is TGTGCCAGCAGTAACCGCGGGCGGGGGGCTGCACAATATACGCAGTATTTT. J is TRBJ2-3 and V is TRBV7-8, with TRBD2 matching 8 bases. The V and J ends lost 6 bases and 7 bases, in that order; junction bases with no gene match: 18. The CDR3 contains 17 residues. The germline V gene has CDR1 SGHVS and CDR2 FQNEAQ.

The V gene is TRBV25-1, the J gene TRBJ2-2; D is unresolved. The CDR3 is made up of 15 amino acids. Germline CDR1 is MGHDK and CDR2 is SYGVNS. The ends were cut back, 1 base at V and 1 base at J, with 7 bases in the middle. For the CDR3, the DNA is TGTGCCAGCAGTGAATTCAGGCTGAACACCGGGGAGCTGTTTTTT. Translated: CASSEFRLNTGELFF. Looking up the rest from reference TRBV25-1 and TRBJ2-2 gives the full variable domain: EADIYQTPRYLVIGTGKKITLECSQTMGHDKMYWYQQDPGMELHLIHYSYGVNSTEKGDLSSESTVSRIRTEHFPLTLESARPSHTSQYLCASSEFRLNTGELFFGEGSRLTVL.

The rearrangement joins TRBV5-6 to TRBJ2-4; possibly TRBD1 for D (7 bases). V lost 4 bases, J lost 3 bases, and 11 bases lay in between. Germline V gives CDR1 SGHDT, CDR2 YYEEEE. This CDR3 spans 14 amino acids. The CDR3 loop reads CASSGGTDKNIQYF. CDR3 in DNA: TGTGCCAGCAGCGGCGGGACAGACAAAAACATTCAGTACTTC.